These 20 T cell receptor beta chains originate from one sample sequenced in a study of T cells after yellow fever vaccination. TCRdb reanalysed the 5' RACE reads using MiXCR and keeps one entry per CDR3 protein. The data hold about 340,000 distinct CDR3 sequences, with roughly 9.4% observed a single time. The sample consisted of PBMCs, taken on the day of the first yellow fever vaccination. The receptors come from a man between 18 and 35 years old who received the YFV17D yellow fever vaccine.

This clonotype occurred many times. V usage is TRBV4-1 and J usage is TRBJ2-2, with D unclear. Deletions cut 1 base from V and 10 bases from J, with 10 bases between. The CDR3 has 13 residues. Germline-derived CDR1 and CDR2 are MGHRA and YSYEKL. The CDR3 DNA follows: TGCGCCAGCAGCCAAGGACATTTGCCGGAGCTGTTTTTT. Translation: CASSQGHLPELFF.

This chain joins TRBV20-1 and TRBJ2-2; the D is unclear. This CDR3 contains 12 residues. Trimming pared 1 base from V and 9 bases from J, leaving 9 bases between. Germline CDR1 DFQATT, CDR2 SNEGSKA (reference sequence). The CDR3 is CSARAAGRELFF. The CDR3 DNA reads TGCAGTGCTAGAGCGGCAGGAAGGGAGCTGTTTTTT.

A few counts support this clonotype. This chain links TRBV5-1 with TRBJ2-5; weak D call: TRBD1 (5 bases). V was pared by 1 base and J by 4 bases, with 11 bases between. The germline V gene encodes CDR1 SGHRS and CDR2 YFSETQ. The CDR3 length is 14 residues. CDR3 DNA: TGCGCCAGCAGCTTGCCCAGGGCCGGAGAGACCCAGTACTTC. It is translated as CASSLPRAGETQYF.

This clonotype was seen a handful of times. The V gene is TRBV4-1, the J gene TRBJ2-7; 12 bases agree with TRBD1. Germline-derived CDR1 and CDR2 are MGHRA and YSYEKL. The ends lost 1 base at V and 6 bases at J; junction bases unmatched: 4. The CDR3 length is 15 residues. CDR3 nucleotides: TGCGCCAGCAGCCAAGCCGGGACAGGGGGCTCCGAGCAGTACTTC. This translates into CASSQAGTGGSEQYF.

This clonotype was counted ten times or more. The CDR3 nucleotides read TGTGCCAGCCGGGACAGGGTAGTTCAGCCCCAGCATTTT. It is translated as CASRDRVVQPQHF. The chain is built from TRBV12-3 or TRBV12-4 and TRBJ1-5, with 9 bases identical to TRBD1. V lost 8 bases and J lost 6; bases outside the gene matches: 5. This CDR3 has 13 residues.

The chain links TRBV5-1 to TRBJ2-7, with a weak D call TRBD1 (8 bases). The V and J ends lost 6 bases and 3 bases respectively, with 16 bases between them. Germline V gene data show CDR1 as SGHRS and CDR2 as YFSETQ. The CDR3 has 14 residues. The CDR3 loop reads CASKRAGQVYEQYF. The CDR3 DNA reads TGCGCCAGCAAGAGAGCGGGACAGGTCTACGAGCAGTACTTC.

This clonotype was detected a few times. This chain uses TRBV5-1 with TRBJ2-2; TRBD2 matches at 7 bases. The V and J ends lost 3 bases and 5 bases, in that order; junction bases with no gene match: 7. The germline V gene encodes CDR1 SGHRS and CDR2 YFSETQ. The CDR3 is made up of 15 amino acids. The CDR3 protein is CASSSELARTGELFF. The DNA for the CDR3 is TGCGCCAGCAGCTCGGAACTAGCGCGGACCGGGGAGCTGTTTTTT.

The table lists this clonotype with a few counts. V is TRBV5-5 and J is TRBJ2-1; perhaps TRBD1 as D (6 bases). Germline V gene data show CDR1 as SGHKS and CDR2 as YYEKEE (reference sequence). This CDR3 comprises 17 residues. Trimming took 2 bases from V and 9 from J, leaving 24 bases between them. DNA of the CDR3: TGTGCCAGCAGCTTTCGGACAGCGTCGGACCCCAGGGGTGAGCAGTTCTTC. Translating it yields CASSFRTASDPRGEQFF.

The table lists this clonotype with a few counts. CDR3 in DNA: TGCGCCAGCAGCCCTAACGGGGCCCAAGAGGAGCAGTACTTC. Its translation: CASSPNGAQEEQYF. The chain recombines TRBV4-3 with TRBJ2-7, with D perhaps matching TRBD1 or TRBD2 (5 bases each). Germline V lookup: CDR1 LGHNA, CDR2 YSLEER. This CDR3 has 14 residues. Trimming removed 4 bases from V and 7 bases from J, with 17 bases in between.

Only a few counts were recorded for this clonotype. CDR3 nucleotides: TGTGCCAGCAGCTTTTATACTAGCGGGGGTGAGACCCAGTACTTC. Its translation: CASSFYTSGGETQYF. This sequence joins TRBV7-2 and TRBJ2-5; 11 bases line up with TRBD2. This CDR3 spans 15 amino acids. The V gene end was trimmed by 3 bases and the J gene end by 5 bases; junction bases not matched to a gene: 5. Germline CDR1 reads SGHTA; CDR2 reads FQGNSA. Combining the CDR3 with reference TRBV7-2 and TRBJ2-5 gives the whole variable domain GAGVSQSPSNKVTEKGKDVELRCDPISGHTALYWYRQSLGQGLEFLIYFQGNSAPDKSGLPSDRFSAERTGGSVSTLTIQRTQQEDSAVYLCASSFYTSGGETQYFGPGTRLLVL.

This clonotype appeared many times. The chain joins TRBV7-2 to TRBJ1-1; D gene unclear. The CDR3 extends over 15 amino acids. Germline V gene data show CDR1 as SGHTA and CDR2 as FQGNSA. Trimming pared 5 bases from V and 0 bases from J, leaving 13 bases between. DNA of the CDR3: TGTGCCAGCAGCCCGTCACTGGATATGAACACTGAAGCTTTCTTT. This sequence encodes CASSPSLDMNTEAFF.

This clonotype was counted at least ten times. The chain recombines TRBV5-1 with TRBJ1-4; D is possibly TRBD1 (5 bases). V was shortened by 2 bases and J by 0 bases, with 8 bases between the two germline ends. This CDR3 contains 15 residues. The V gene's germline CDR1 is SGHRS and CDR2 YFSETQ. CDR3 in DNA: TGCGCCAGCAGCTTCGACAGTGCAACTAATGAAAAACTGTTTTTT. This sequence encodes CASSFDSATNEKLFF. The full variable domain, its missing parts supplied by reference TRBV5-1 and TRBJ1-4, is KAGVTQTPRYLIKTRGQQVTLSCSPISGHRSVSWYQQTPGQGLQFLFEYFSETQRNKGNFPGRFSGRQFSNSRSEMNVSTLELGDSALYLCASSFDSATNEKLFFGSGTQLSVL.

This clonotype has more than one count but fewer than ten. This chain connects TRBV4-1 to TRBJ2-5, with 7 bases that match TRBD1. Trimming took 1 base from V and 4 from J; bases not matched to a gene: 3. The germline V gene encodes CDR1 MGHRA and CDR2 YSYEKL. The CDR3 consists of 14 residues. The CDR3 DNA reads as TGCGCCAGCAGCCAAGGGTCAGGGGGAGAGACCCAGTACTTC. It specifies CASSQGSGGETQYF.

The sample holds a few counts of this clonotype. V usage is TRBV12-3 or TRBV12-4 and J usage is TRBJ2-7; D may be TRBD1 or TRBD2 (5 bases each). This CDR3 comprises 14 residues. The V end was cut by 6 bases, the J end by 7 bases, with 19 bases between. CDR3 loop: CASRPGPQSSEQYF. The CDR3 coding sequence is TGTGCCAGCAGACCGGGACCCCAGTCGTCGGAGCAGTACTTC.

The CDR3 loop reads CASSLIPGPEAGELFF. CDR3 DNA: TGCGCCAGCAGCTTGATTCCAGGACCGGAGGCCGGGGAGCTGTTTTTT. The rearrangement links TRBV5-1 to TRBJ2-2, with a weak D call TRBD2 (5 bases). The CDR3 spans 16 residues. Germline V CDR1 and CDR2: SGHRS, YFSETQ. With 1 base removed from V and 6 bases from J, the gap between germline ends came to 16 bases.

This clonotype was seen a handful of times. The V and J genes are TRBV11-2 and TRBJ2-1, with TRBD2 identical over 13 bases. The CDR3 totals 18 residues. Trimming at V came to 2 bases and at J to 0 bases, leaving 4 bases not matched to a gene. Germline CDR1 and CDR2: SGHAT and FQNNGV. The CDR3 here is CASSLRLAGGGSYNEQFF. The CDR3 region has the DNA TGTGCCAGCAGCTTAAGACTAGCGGGGGGAGGCTCCTACAATGAGCAGTTCTTC. The variable domain in full, completed from reference TRBV11-2 and TRBJ2-1, reads EAGVAQSPRYKIIEKRQSVAFWCNPISGHATLYWYQQILGQGPKLLIQFQNNGVVDDSQLPKDRFSAERLKGVDSTLKIQPAKLEDSAVYLCASSLRLAGGGSYNEQFFGPGTRLTVL.

This clonotype occurred many times. The genes are TRBV12-3 or TRBV12-4 and TRBJ1-4, with 8 bases fitting TRBD1. The CDR3 totals 15 residues. The junction had 3 bases not matched to a gene; V was cut back by 6 bases and J by 0 bases. The DNA of the CDR3 is TGTGCCAGCAGCCCAGGGGGCACAACTAATGAAAAACTGTTTTTT. It is translated as CASSPGGTTNEKLFF.

CDR3 sequence: CASSEMGAGELFF. DNA of the CDR3: TGTGCCAGCTCAGAGATGGGCGCCGGGGAGCTGTTTTTT. This rearrangement joins TRBV18 to TRBJ2-2, with unresolved D. In germline, CDR1 is KGHSH, CDR2 LQKENI. The CDR3 totals 13 residues. The germline V and J ends were trimmed by 5 bases and 6 bases, with 10 bases remaining between them. Drawing the rest from reference TRBV18 and TRBJ2-2, the complete variable domain is NAGVMQNPRHLVRRRGQEARLRCSPMKGHSHVYWYRQLPEEGLKFMVYLQKENIIDESGMPKERFSAEFPKEGPSILRIQQVVRGDSAAYFCASSEMGAGELFFGEGSRLTVL.

J is TRBJ2-7 and V is TRBV14, with 10 bases aligning to TRBD1. J gave up 6 bases and V 3 bases, and 5 bases lay outside the gene matches. This CDR3 region has 14 residues. Germline CDR1 is SGHDN and CDR2 is FVKESK. The CDR3 reads CASSQAGQGVEQYV. As DNA, the CDR3 is TGTGCCAGCAGCCAGGCAGGACAGGGGGTCGAGCAGTACGTC.

The sample holds many counts of this clonotype. The rearrangement joins TRBV29-1 to TRBJ2-3, with D unresolved. V was pared by 6 bases and J by 6 bases, with 10 bases between. Germline V gene sequence: CDR1 SQVTM, CDR2 ANQGSEA. The CDR3 runs to 11 residues. CDR3 sequence (DNA): TGCAGCGTCCCGACTGGGGATACGCAGTATTTT. The encoded protein is CSVPTGDTQYF.